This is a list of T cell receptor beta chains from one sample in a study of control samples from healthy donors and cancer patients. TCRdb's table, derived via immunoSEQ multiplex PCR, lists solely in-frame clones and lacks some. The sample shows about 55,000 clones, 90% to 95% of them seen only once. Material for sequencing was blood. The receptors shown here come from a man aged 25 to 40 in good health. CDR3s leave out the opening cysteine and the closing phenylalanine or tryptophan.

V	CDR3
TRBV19	ASSNRGLRSTDTQY
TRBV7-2	ASSLGGPNYGYT
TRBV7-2	ASSLMSGGETQY
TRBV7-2	ASSLEHYEQY
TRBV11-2	ASSFADSSYEQY
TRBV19	ASRGHGGRETQY
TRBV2	ASQRELGIEQF
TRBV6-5	ASSYSGTGTYEQY
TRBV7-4	ASSSGPLAEKLF
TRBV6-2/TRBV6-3	ASSPSGMNQPQH
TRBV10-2	ASGSDFTDTQY
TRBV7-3	ASRFHGTSGRTPDTGELF
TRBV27	ASSSGGIGTEAF
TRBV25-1	ASSVLAGVGNEQF
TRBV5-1	ASSSSMVGTGLNEQF
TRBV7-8	ASTLDLNRDYGYT
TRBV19	ASSMSYAGPYNEQF
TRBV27	ASSPLTPNHYEQY
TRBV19	ASKLGDIRNQPQH
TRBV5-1	ASSLVASGPYNEQF
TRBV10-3	AISESGLAGVETQY
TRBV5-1	ASSLTDRLYEQY
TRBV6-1	ASSEYSRGRNYEKLF
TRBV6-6	TSSYDTVAGNTIY
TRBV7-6	ASSPPSGVGSNEQF
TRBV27	ASSFAGGYNEQF
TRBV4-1	ASSQIRGSENIQY
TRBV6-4	ASSDFEGSHNEQF
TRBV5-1	ASSLGRDSPLH
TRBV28	ASRDTGRSEAF
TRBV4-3	ASSRELGVPGANVLT
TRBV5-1	ASSLVVNTEAF